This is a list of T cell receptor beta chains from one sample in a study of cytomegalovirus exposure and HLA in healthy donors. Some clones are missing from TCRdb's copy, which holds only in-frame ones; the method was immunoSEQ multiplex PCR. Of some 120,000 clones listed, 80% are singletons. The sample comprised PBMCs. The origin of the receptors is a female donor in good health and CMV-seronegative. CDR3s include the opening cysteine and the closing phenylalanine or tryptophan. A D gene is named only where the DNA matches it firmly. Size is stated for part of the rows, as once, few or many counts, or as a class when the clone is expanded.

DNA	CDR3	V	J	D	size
TGTGCCAGCAGTCGATCAGGGGATCAGCCCCAGCATTTT	CASSRSGDQPQHF	TRBV6-5	TRBJ1-5	.	once
TGTGCCTGGAGTGTCATGAACACTGAAGCTTTCTTT	CAWSVMNTEAFF	TRBV30	TRBJ1-1	.	.
TGTGCCAGCAGGTCCGGGACAGGGAAAGAGACCCAGTACTTC	CASRSGTGKETQYF	TRBV2	TRBJ2-5	TRBD1	.
TGTGCCAGCAGCCAATGGGCTCCCGAACAGGGCACCGGGGAGCTGTTTTTT	CASSQWAPEQGTGELFF	TRBV16	TRBJ2-2	.	.
TGTGCCAGCAGCGTAGTCGACAGCGTAGGACTAAACGAGCAGTACTTC	CASSVVDSVGLNEQYF	TRBV9	TRBJ2-7	.	.
TGCAGCGCCCTGACAGGGAGAGATCAGCCCCAGCATTTT	CSALTGRDQPQHF	TRBV29-1	TRBJ1-5	TRBD1	.
TGTGCCAGCAGCTTACTAGCGAACACCGGGGAGCTGTTTTTT	CASSLLANTGELFF	TRBV7-9	TRBJ2-2	.	.
TGTGCCAGCCGGGACTCCTACGAGCAGTACTTC	CASRDSYEQYF	TRBV2	TRBJ2-7	.	once
TGTGCCAGCAGTTCGCCCGGGATGGACTCCTACGAGCAGTACTTC	CASSSPGMDSYEQYF	TRBV28	TRBJ2-7	.	.
TGTGCCAGCAGCGTAGCCTCTAGCGGGAGTTCCTACAATGAGCAGTTCTTC	CASSVASSGSSYNEQFF	TRBV9	TRBJ2-1	TRBD2	once
TGTGCCAGCAGCTCATCTAGCGGGGAGTATACGCAGTATTTT	CASSSSSGEYTQYF	TRBV7-3	TRBJ2-3	TRBD2	.
TGTGCCAGCAGTCCAACCGGACAGAGCACAGATACGCAGTATTTT	CASSPTGQSTDTQYF	TRBV7-2	TRBJ2-3	.	.
TGTGCCAGCAGCTTAGATCCCCTAGCCATGGTGCAGTACTTC	CASSLDPLAMVQYF	TRBV7-2	TRBJ2-7	.	.
TGTGCCAGCAGTGACGGCGGCTTCAGACTGCAGCCCCAGCATTTT	CASSDGGFRLQPQHF	TRBV2	TRBJ1-5	.	.
TGTGCCAGCAGCTTAGTTTCGTCCGGGGAGCTGTTTTTT	CASSLVSSGELFF	TRBV11-3	TRBJ2-2	.	.
TGTGCCTGGAACGAGCGGCAGAATGTAGATACGCAGTATTTT	CAWNERQNVDTQYF	TRBV30	TRBJ2-3	.	.
TGTGCCAGCAGGCCGCCAGGACAGGGGCCGGGGGAGCTGTTTTTT	CASRPPGQGPGELFF	TRBV9	TRBJ2-2	TRBD1	once
TGTGCCAGCAGCCCCCGGGGAGGGGACCCCTACGAGCAGTACTTC	CASSPRGGDPYEQYF	TRBV5-5	TRBJ2-7	TRBD2	.
TGCGCCAGCAGCTTGAGCGGCTATGGCTACACCTTC	CASSLSGYGYTF	TRBV5-1	TRBJ1-2	.	few
TGCGCCAGCAGTACCTCAGGGCGTCGAGAGACCCAGTACTTC	CASSTSGRRETQYF	TRBV5-1	TRBJ2-5	.	.
TGTGCCAGCAGTGAAGGGGGCACTGGAAACACCATATATTTT	CASSEGGTGNTIYF	TRBV2	TRBJ1-3	.	.
TGTGCCAGCATGGTTGAGCGGAGGAGTAATTCACCCCTCCACTTT	CASMVERRSNSPLHF	TRBV2	TRBJ1-6	.	few
TGCGCCAGCAGCTTGAACGGCGGAATCACAGATACGCAGTATTTT	CASSLNGGITDTQYF	TRBV5-1	TRBJ2-3	.	.
TGCGCCAGCAGCTTGGAGGGTAGCGGGGCCCACGAGCAGTACTTC	CASSLEGSGAHEQYF	TRBV5-1	TRBJ2-7	TRBD2	.
TGTGCCAGCAGCCCACAGGGCCCGATGAACACTGAAGCTTTCTTT	CASSPQGPMNTEAFF	TRBV25-1	TRBJ1-1	.	.
TGTGCCAGCAGCCGGGACAGGGCCTACGAGCAGTACTTC	CASSRDRAYEQYF	TRBV6-1	TRBJ2-7	TRBD1	.
TGTGCCAGCAGCGCTGAGGGAGTGTTCGGGGAGCTGTTTTTT	CASSAEGVFGELFF	TRBV9	TRBJ2-2	.	few
TGCGCCAGCAGCCAGTCAAAGAGGACAGGGGGCACAGATACGCAGTATTTT	CASSQSKRTGGTDTQYF	TRBV4-1	TRBJ2-3	TRBD1	.
TGTGCCAGCAGTTTATCGCGCAGAGGGAACACTGAAGCTTTCTTT	CASSLSRRGNTEAFF	TRBV27	TRBJ1-1	.	.
TGTGCCAGCAGCGGAGGAACCGGGACAGTCTCCTACAATGAGCAGTTCTTC	CASSGGTGTVSYNEQFF	TRBV5-6	TRBJ2-1	TRBD1	.
TGTGCCAGCAGCCCAATTAGCGGGGGCCAGTTCTTC	CASSPISGGQFF	TRBV7-9	TRBJ2-1	TRBD2	.